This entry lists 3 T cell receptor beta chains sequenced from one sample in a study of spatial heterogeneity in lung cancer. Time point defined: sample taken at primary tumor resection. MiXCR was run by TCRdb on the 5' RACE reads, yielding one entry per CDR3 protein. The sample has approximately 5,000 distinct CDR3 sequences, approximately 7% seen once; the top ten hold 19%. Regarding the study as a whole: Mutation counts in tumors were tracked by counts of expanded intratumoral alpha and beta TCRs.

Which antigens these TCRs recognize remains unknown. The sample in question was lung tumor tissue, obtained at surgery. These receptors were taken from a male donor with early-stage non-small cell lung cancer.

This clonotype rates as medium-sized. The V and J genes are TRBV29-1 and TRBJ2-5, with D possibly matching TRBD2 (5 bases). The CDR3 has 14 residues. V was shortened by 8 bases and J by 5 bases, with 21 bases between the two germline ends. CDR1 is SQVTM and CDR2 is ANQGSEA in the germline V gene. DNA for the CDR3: TGCAGCACCGAAACTCCCTTCACGGGGGAGACCCAGTACTTC. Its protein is CSTETPFTGETQYF.

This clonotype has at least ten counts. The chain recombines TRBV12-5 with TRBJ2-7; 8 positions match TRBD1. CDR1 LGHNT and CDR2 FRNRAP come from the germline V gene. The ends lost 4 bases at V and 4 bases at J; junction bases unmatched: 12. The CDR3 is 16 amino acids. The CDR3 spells CASGSQTGESLYEQYF. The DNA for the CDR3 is TGTGCTAGTGGTTCGCAGACAGGGGAGAGTCTTTACGAGCAGTACTTC.

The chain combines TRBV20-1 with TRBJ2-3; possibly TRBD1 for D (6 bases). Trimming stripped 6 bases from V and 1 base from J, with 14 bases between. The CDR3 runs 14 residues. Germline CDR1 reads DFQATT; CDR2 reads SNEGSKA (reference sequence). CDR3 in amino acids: CSAMDSLGTDTQYF. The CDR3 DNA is TGCAGTGCGATGGACAGCCTTGGCACAGATACGCAGTATTTT.